The 25 T cell receptor beta chains listed next were all sequenced from one sample in a study of identical twins. TCRdb recomputed calls from the 5' RACE reads with MiXCR, one row per CDR3 protein. This sample yields hundreds of thousands of distinct CDR3 sequences, of which roughly 7% are seen a single time; approximately 3.6% belongs to the top ten. These data were also reused for a study on yellow fever vaccine responses in identical twins.

The sequencing input was memory (CD45RO+) T cells sorted from blood. Receptors originate from a woman aged 18-29 years in good health.

The V and J genes are TRBV28 and TRBJ2-3; 11 bases map to TRBD2. From germline, CDR1 is MDHEN and CDR2 SYDVKM. The trim removed 7 bases at V and 9 bases at J, leaving 18 bases unmatched. This CDR3 has 17 amino acids. The DNA for the CDR3 is TGTGCCAGCACAAGTCAGACTAGCGGGGCACTCAGACGGACGCAGTATTTT. It yields the protein CASTSQTSGALRRTQYF.

This clonotype was detected ten times or more. The chain has TRBV11-2 and TRBJ2-7; D unresolved. CDR1 and CDR2 (germline): SGHAT, FQNNGV. Trimming took 2 bases from V and 4 from J, leaving 12 bases between them. The CDR3 runs to 14 residues. In DNA, the CDR3 is TGTGCCAGCAGCTTACGACCGCTCCAGTACGAGCAGTACTTC. This sequence encodes CASSLRPLQYEQYF. Using reference TRBV11-2 and TRBJ2-7 for the parts outside the CDR3, the full variable domain is EAGVAQSPRYKIIEKRQSVAFWCNPISGHATLYWYQQILGQGPKLLIQFQNNGVVDDSQLPKDRFSAERLKGVDSTLKIQPAKLEDSAVYLCASSLRPLQYEQYFGPGTRLTVT.

The CDR3 DNA sequence: TGTGCCAGCAGTGCGATCGGGGGGCCCCTTAAGGATACGCAGTATTTT. Encoded protein: CASSAIGGPLKDTQYF. V gene TRBV25-1 combines with J gene TRBJ2-3, with a tentative D call TRBD2 (7 bases). Germline CDR1 and CDR2: MGHDK and SYGVNS. V was cut by 4 bases and J by 6 bases, with 20 bases left in between. The CDR3 runs to 16 residues.

This clonotype was counted ten times or more. This rearrangement joins TRBV4-2 to TRBJ1-2; no clear D gene. V was clipped by 0 bases and J by 8 bases, with 13 bases between them. Germline assignment: CDR1 LGHNA and CDR2 YNFKEQ. This CDR3 region has 14 residues. The CDR3 loop is CASSQEVRVWGYTF. The CDR3 coding sequence is TGTGCCAGCAGCCAAGAAGTTCGGGTCTGGGGCTACACCTTC.

This clonotype appeared a few times. The rearrangement links TRBV5-1 to TRBJ2-3; 14 nucleotides match TRBD2. The CDR3 runs to 19 residues. CDR1 and CDR2 from the germline V gene are SGHRS and YFSETQ. With 2 bases clipped from V and 3 bases from J, the junction kept 11 bases outside the gene matches. CDR3 amino acids: CASSFSSGLAGGKTDTQYF. Here the CDR3 DNA reads TGCGCCAGCAGCTTTTCGTCCGGACTAGCGGGAGGTAAAACAGATACGCAGTATTTT.

In this sample, this clonotype turned up a few times. The rearrangement links TRBV19 to TRBJ2-2, with D perhaps TRBD2 (5 bases). This CDR3 comprises 13 residues. Germline V lookup: CDR1 LNHDA, CDR2 SQIVND (reference sequence). Trimming cost V 6 bases and J 7 bases, with 12 bases left between them. The CDR3 DNA reads TGTGCCAGTAGCACACTAGTCTTCGGGGAGCTGTTTTTT. Its translation is CASSTLVFGELFF.

The chain is built from TRBV7-8 and TRBJ2-2, with D possibly being TRBD1 (6 bases). Deletions cut 4 bases from V and 0 bases from J, with 15 bases between. The CDR3 has 17 residues. Looked up from germline, CDR1 is SGHVS and CDR2 is FQNEAQ. The CDR3 loop reads CASSSDRIIANTGELFF. In nucleotides, the CDR3 is TGTGCCAGCAGCTCCGACAGGATCATCGCGAACACCGGGGAGCTGTTTTTT.

This clonotype occurred many times. The V gene is TRBV10-3, the J gene TRBJ1-5, with 7 bases matching TRBD1. There are 15 residues in the CDR3. From germline, CDR1 is ENHRY and CDR2 SYGVKD. V shed 4 bases and J 5 bases; nucleotides not matched to a gene: 8. CDR3: CAISVGRGTHQPQHF. The CDR3 nucleotides read TGTGCCATCAGTGTAGGCAGGGGGACTCATCAGCCCCAGCATTTT.

This clonotype was seen more than once but under ten times. The chain employs TRBV7-8 and TRBJ2-2; 7 bases fit TRBD2. The junction had 2 bases not matched to a gene; V was cut back by 1 base and J by 0 bases. CDR3 size: 16 residues. Germline loops: CDR1 SGHVS, CDR2 FQNEAQ. This chain's CDR3 is CASSLVGGANTGELFF. The CDR3 nucleotides are TGTGCCAGCAGCTTAGTGGGAGGGGCGAACACCGGGGAGCTGTTTTTT. Supplemented by reference TRBV7-8 and TRBJ2-2, the full variable domain reads GAGVSQSPRYKVAKRGQDVALRCDPISGHVSLFWYQQALGQGPEFLTYFQNEAQLDKSGLPSDRFFAERPEGSVSTLKIQRTQQEDSAVYLCASSLVGGANTGELFFGEGSRLTVL.

This clonotype has only a few counts. This chain joins TRBV4-2 and TRBJ2-3; 12 bases agree with TRBD2. Germline assignment: CDR1 LGHNA and CDR2 YNFKEQ. Unmatched junction bases numbered 3, after V lost 1 base and J lost 4 bases. CDR3 size: 16 residues. The CDR3 sequence is CASSQASGGGADTQYF. DNA of the CDR3: TGTGCCAGCAGCCAAGCTAGCGGGGGGGGCGCAGATACGCAGTATTTT.

This clonotype was counted ten times or more. The chain is built from TRBV5-1 and TRBJ1-1, with 8 nucleotides matching TRBD1. This CDR3 spans 13 amino acids. In germline, CDR1 is SGHRS, CDR2 YFSETQ. J gave up 4 bases and V 5 bases, and 4 bases lay outside the gene matches. CDR3 region: CASRQGEATEAFF. The CDR3 DNA sequence: TGCGCCAGCAGACAGGGGGAGGCCACTGAAGCTTTCTTT.

This clonotype was detected a few times. Relative to the germline gene, one junction end is altered; a read error may explain this. The V and J genes are TRBV7-2 and TRBJ1-2; 10 bases align to TRBD1. The CDR3 extends over 14 amino acids. The germline V gene has CDR1 SGHTA and CDR2 FQGNSA. The CDR3, as DNA: TGTGCCCGCAGCTCGGGACAGGGGAACTATGGCTACACCTTC. Translation gives CARSSGQGNYGYTF.

This clonotype was counted at least ten times. The chain carries TRBV5-1 and TRBJ1-2; the D is unclear. CDR1 SGHRS and CDR2 YFSETQ come from the germline V gene. The V end was cut by 4 bases, the J end by 5 bases, with 21 bases between. This CDR3 region has 16 residues. The CDR3 loop is CASSLGDHARRYGYTF. The CDR3 DNA is TGCGCCAGCAGCCTGGGAGACCACGCCCGACGTTATGGCTACACCTTC.

The V and J genes are TRBV12-3 or TRBV12-4 and TRBJ2-5; possible D gene TRBD2, 7 bases. The CDR3 runs to 15 residues. V was pared by 8 bases and J by 4 bases, with 20 bases between. This chain's CDR3 is CASRMGGLSLETQYF. The CDR3 nucleotides read TGTGCCAGCCGAATGGGGGGGCTGTCGTTAGAGACCCAGTACTTC.

This clonotype was observed a few times. This chain links TRBV2 with TRBJ2-3; 7 bases agree with TRBD2. Trimming took 6 bases from V and 2 from J; bases not matched to a gene: 8. CDR1 and CDR2 (germline): SNHLY, FYNNEI. The CDR3 has 15 residues. The CDR3 region is CASSKSGDDTDTQYF. Here the CDR3 DNA reads TGTGCCAGCAGCAAAAGCGGGGACGACACAGATACGCAGTATTTT.

The chain combines TRBV5-6 with TRBJ2-2; no firm D call. Per germline, CDR1 SGHDT and CDR2 YYEEEE. V was pared by 1 base and J by 4 bases, with 11 bases between. This CDR3 comprises 15 residues. The CDR3 reads CASSLLMGFTGELFF. In nucleotides, the CDR3 is TGTGCCAGCAGCTTGCTTATGGGGTTCACCGGGGAGCTGTTTTTT.

This clonotype was observed a single time. V usage is TRBV7-9 and J usage is TRBJ2-3, with 11 bases lining up with TRBD2. V lost 5 bases and J lost 4; bases outside the gene matches: 8. The CDR3 contains 16 residues. Germline V gene data show CDR1 as SEHNR and CDR2 as FQNEAQ (reference sequence). The DNA for the CDR3 is TGTGCCAGCAGCCTGGGACTAGCGGATGGGGCAGATACGCAGTATTTT. Encoded protein: CASSLGLADGADTQYF.

The chain recombines TRBV11-2 with TRBJ2-5, with TRBD2 as a possible D gene (6 bases). The germline V gene encodes CDR1 SGHAT and CDR2 FQNNGV. The CDR3 is made up of 14 amino acids. With 3 bases removed from V and 5 bases from J, the gap between germline ends came to 13 bases. Here the CDR3 DNA reads TGTGCCAGCAGCTTTTCGGCGGGATACGAGACCCAGTACTTC. Translation: CASSFSAGYETQYF.

This rearrangement joins TRBV7-2 to TRBJ1-2, with 7 bases lining up with TRBD1. CDR1 SGHTA and CDR2 FQGNSA come from the germline V gene. CDR3 length equals 14 residues. Trimming at V came to 4 bases and at J to 4 bases, leaving 6 bases not matched to a gene. CDR3 in amino acids: CASSSPTGFYGYTF. CDR3 nucleotides: TGTGCCAGCAGCTCACCGACAGGGTTCTATGGCTACACCTTC.

In this sample, this clonotype turned up many times. This chain joins TRBV15 and TRBJ2-1, with D tentatively TRBD2 (5 bases). The CDR3 spans 11 residues. Looked up from germline, CDR1 is LNHNV and CDR2 is YYDKDF (reference sequence). V shed 8 bases and J shed 9 bases, with 11 bases lying between them. CDR3 protein: CATSGGVEQFF. The CDR3, as DNA: TGTGCCACCTCAGGAGGTGTTGAGCAGTTCTTC.

This clonotype was counted between two and nine times. The chain employs TRBV4-1 and TRBJ1-3, with a weak D call TRBD1 (6 bases). The CDR3 has 15 residues. Germline V lookup: CDR1 MGHRA, CDR2 YSYEKL. The V end was cut by 0 bases, the J end by 6 bases, with 12 bases between. CDR3 protein: CASSQDPRQANTIYF. In nucleotides, the CDR3 is TGCGCCAGCAGCCAAGATCCGAGACAGGCAAACACCATATATTTT.

This clonotype was picked up many times. This chain uses TRBV7-2 with TRBJ1-2; a possible D gene is TRBD1 (5 bases). Between the trimmed V and J ends, which lost 5 bases and 3 bases, there was a span of 28 bases. The CDR3 totals 19 residues. The germline CDR1 and CDR2 sequences are SGHTA and FQGNSA. For the CDR3, the DNA is TGTGCCAGCAGCCTTTTGCCCGGACAAGGTTTATCTGGAGACTATGGCTACACCTTC. It yields the protein CASSLLPGQGLSGDYGYTF.

This clonotype has more than one count but fewer than ten. V usage is TRBV4-1 and J usage is TRBJ1-2; weak D call: TRBD1 (6 bases). The length of the CDR3 is 16 residues. Germline V lookup: CDR1 MGHRA, CDR2 YSYEKL. Trimming shortened V by 4 bases and J by 1 base, and 16 bases separated the two germline ends. Written as DNA, the CDR3 is TGCGCCAGCAGCCCACCTCCGGGGGCCATTAACTATGGCTACACCTTC. The encoded protein is CASSPPPGAINYGYTF.

In this sample, this clonotype turned up a few times. The rearrangement links TRBV5-5 to TRBJ1-6; a possible D gene is TRBD1 (6 bases). The CDR3 has 14 residues. Germline CDR1 reads SGHKS; CDR2 reads YYEKEE (reference sequence). Trimming stripped 3 bases from V and 9 bases from J, with 13 bases between. CDR3 in amino acids: CASSSGTNLSPLHF. Here the CDR3 DNA reads TGTGCCAGCAGCTCCGGGACAAATCTTTCACCCCTCCACTTT.

The J gene is TRBJ2-7, the V gene TRBV25-1; D gene unclear. This CDR3 has 13 residues. V lost 3 bases, J lost 0 bases, and 6 bases lay in between. Germline lookup yields CDR1 MGHDK and CDR2 SYGVNS. This CDR3 is CASSDPISYEQYF. CDR3 DNA: TGTGCCAGCAGTGACCCTATCTCCTACGAGCAGTACTTC.